These 17 T cell receptor beta chains were all obtained from the same sample, sequenced in a study of blood T cell repertoires in COVID-19. Clones were read by immunoSEQ multiplex PCR, and TCRdb kept only the in-frame ones, dropping some. The profile covers 240,000 or so clones, with around 90% appearing a single time and approximately 7.9% taken by the ten largest. Sample: peripheral blood. These receptors all stem from a man between 60 and 75 years old who had recovered from COVID-19.

The V gene is TRBV19, the J gene TRBJ2-2; D gene ambiguous. Germline V gives CDR1 LNHDA, CDR2 SQIVND (reference sequence). This CDR3 has 14 residues. V shed 7 bases and J shed 3 bases, with 12 bases lying between them. The CDR3 reads CASTKTPYTGELFF. The CDR3 DNA follows: TGTGCCAGTACCAAGACACCCTACACCGGGGAGCTGTTTTTT.

The table lists this clone with a count of one. J is TRBJ2-5 and V is TRBV6-4; TRBD2 is a possible D gene (5 bases). Germline V gives CDR1 MRHNA, CDR2 SNTAGT. This CDR3 spans 15 amino acids. V was pared by 4 bases and J by 5 bases, with 17 bases between. The CDR3 is CASSGPFRGEETQYF. Written as DNA, the CDR3 is TGTGCCAGCAGTGGCCCATTCCGGGGAGAGGAGACCCAGTACTTC.

The V call is TRBV9, the J call TRBJ2-3, with 8 bases aligning to TRBD1. Germline CDR1 is SGDLS and CDR2 is YYNGEE. Unmatched junction bases numbered 10, after V lost 10 bases and J lost 3 bases. This CDR3 is built from 14 residues. CDR3 sequence reads: CAGTRGQGTDTQYF. The CDR3 DNA reads TGTGCCGGTACACGAGGACAGGGAACAGATACGCAGTATTTT.

The chain couples TRBV7-2 to TRBJ1-2; 11 bases fit TRBD1. Germline V gene lookup returns CDR1 SGHTA and CDR2 FQGNSA. The CDR3 runs 14 residues. The V and J ends lost 4 bases and 7 bases, in that order; junction bases with no gene match: 5. The DNA of the CDR3 is TGTGCCAGCAGCTCAGGACAGGGGGCACGTGGCTACACCTTC. It is translated as CASSSGQGARGYTF.

The genes are TRBV6-5 and TRBJ1-1; D unresolved. V was shortened by 0 bases and J by 4 bases, with 9 bases between the two germline ends. The CDR3 totals 14 residues. CDR1 and CDR2 (germline): MNHEY, SVGAGI. The CDR3, as DNA: TGTGCCAGCAGTTACTCTGACCGGAGCACTGAAGCTTTCTTT. Its protein is CASSYSDRSTEAFF.

This clone was detected a few times. The V gene is TRBV5-5, the J gene TRBJ2-7; 8 bases line up with TRBD1. V lost 4 bases to trimming and J lost 5 bases; unmatched junction nucleotides: 8. The CDR3 sequence is 14 residues long. Germline CDR1 and CDR2: SGHKS and YYEKEE (reference sequence). The CDR3 nucleotides read TGTGCCAGCAGCACTTGGACAGGGTGGGACGAGCAGTACGTC. This codes for CASSTWTGWDEQYV.

This chain joins TRBV25-1 and TRBJ2-1, with 9 bases identical to TRBD1. V lost 6 bases to trimming and J lost 0 bases; unmatched junction nucleotides: 3. This CDR3 region has 15 residues. The germline CDR1 and CDR2 sequences are MGHDK and SYGVNS. In nucleotides, the CDR3 is TGTGCCAGCAGCAAGACAGGGGGCTCCTACAATGAGCAGTTCTTC. Its translation: CASSKTGGSYNEQFF. Combining the CDR3 with reference TRBV25-1 and TRBJ2-1 gives the whole variable domain EADIYQTPRYLVIGTGKKITLECSQTMGHDKMYWYQQDPGMELHLIHYSYGVNSTEKGDLSSESTVSRIRTEHFPLTLESARPSHTSQYLCASSKTGGSYNEQFFGPGTRLTVL.

The chain carries TRBV27 and TRBJ2-1; D remains ambiguous. The V end was cut by 4 bases, the J end by 0 bases, with 4 bases between. The length of the CDR3 is 13 residues. Germline V lookup: CDR1 MNHEY, CDR2 SMNVEV (reference sequence). CDR3 DNA: TGTGCCAGCAGTTACAGCTCCTACAATGAGCAGTTCTTC. This gives the protein CASSYSSYNEQFF.

This chain uses TRBV30 with TRBJ1-2; the D is unclear. This CDR3 region has 12 residues. Trimming removed 3 bases at V and 4 bases at J, with 9 bases between. Germline CDR1 GTSNPN, CDR2 SVGIG (reference sequence). The CDR3 loop is CAWSREIYGYTF. The CDR3 DNA is TGTGCCTGGAGCCGGGAAATCTATGGCTACACCTTC.

The chain links TRBV27 to TRBJ2-7, with 11 positions matching TRBD1. Germline CDR1 MNHEY, CDR2 SMNVEV (reference sequence). V trimming: 11 bases; J trimming: 2 bases; junction bases outside the gene matches: 5. This CDR3 comprises 13 residues. CDR3: CASRDRGTYEQYF. The CDR3 DNA is TGTGCCTCCCGGGACAGGGGGACCTACGAGCAGTACTTC.

The CDR3 nucleotides are TGTGCCACCAGCAGAGATCAGGGGTACAACACCGGGGAGCTGTTTTTT. Its translation is CATSRDQGYNTGELFF. V and J are TRBV15 and TRBJ2-2; D is perhaps TRBD1 (6 bases). The CDR3 totals 16 residues. The V gene's germline CDR1 is LNHNV and CDR2 YYDKDF (reference sequence). The germline V and J ends were trimmed by 0 bases and 2 bases, with 10 bases remaining between them.

As concerns this clone: The sample has other DNA sequences that encode this CDR3 too. V and J are TRBV30 and TRBJ1-3; perhaps TRBD1 as D (5 bases). V lost 0 bases and J lost 0, with 9 bases in between. The CDR3 extends over 15 amino acids. The germline V gene has CDR1 GTSNPN and CDR2 SVGIG (reference sequence). This CDR3 reads CAWSVTGFSGNTIYF. CDR3 bases: TGTGCCTGGAGTGTAACAGGCTTCTCTGGAAACACCATATATTTT.

The chain employs TRBV5-6 and TRBJ2-3, with 16 bases fitting TRBD2. From germline, CDR1 is SGHDT and CDR2 YYEEEE. J lost 1 base, V lost 3 bases, and 5 bases had no gene match. This CDR3 region has 18 residues. The CDR3 spells CASSSGLAGGSGTDTQYF. The CDR3 coding sequence is TGTGCCAGCAGCTCGGGACTAGCGGGGGGGTCGGGCACAGATACGCAGTATTTT.

This chain uses TRBV7-8 with TRBJ1-6, with 9 nucleotides matching TRBD1. The CDR3 is 15 amino acids. Germline CDR1 and CDR2: SGHVS and FQNEAQ. V was clipped by 5 bases and J by 5 bases; unmatched bases: 4. CDR3 nucleotides: TGTGCCAGCAGCAGGTGGACAGGGGATAATTCACCCCTCCACTTT. Amino acid sequence: CASSRWTGDNSPLHF.

This chain uses TRBV11-2 with TRBJ1-4, with D perhaps matching TRBD1 (5 bases). CDR3 size: 13 residues. Germline CDR1 reads SGHAT; CDR2 reads FQNNGV. The V and J ends lost 4 bases and 8 bases respectively, with 11 bases between them. The CDR3 reads CASSSQGREKLFF. CDR3 bases: TGTGCCAGCAGCTCGCAGGGTAGGGAAAAACTGTTTTTT.

The chain recombines TRBV6-1 with TRBJ2-3; possible D gene TRBD2, 6 bases. The CDR3 is 12 residues long. Germline-derived CDR1 and CDR2 are MNHNS and SASEGT. Trimming took off 1 base at V and 10 bases at J, with 9 bases between the two ends. The CDR3 nucleotides read TGTGCCAGCAGTGAAGGGAGGGGAGCGCAGTATTTT. Encoded protein: CASSEGRGAQYF.

This clone came up once. The chain uses TRBV6-6 and TRBJ2-7, with 7 nucleotides matching TRBD1. This CDR3 is 16 amino acids long. Unmatched junction bases numbered 10, after V lost 0 bases and J lost 5 bases. Germline assignment: CDR1 MNHNY and CDR2 SVGAGI (reference sequence). CDR3 sequence reads: CASSYSGDSREDEQYF. The CDR3 DNA is TGTGCCAGCAGTTACTCGGGGGACAGCCGAGAGGACGAGCAGTACTTC.